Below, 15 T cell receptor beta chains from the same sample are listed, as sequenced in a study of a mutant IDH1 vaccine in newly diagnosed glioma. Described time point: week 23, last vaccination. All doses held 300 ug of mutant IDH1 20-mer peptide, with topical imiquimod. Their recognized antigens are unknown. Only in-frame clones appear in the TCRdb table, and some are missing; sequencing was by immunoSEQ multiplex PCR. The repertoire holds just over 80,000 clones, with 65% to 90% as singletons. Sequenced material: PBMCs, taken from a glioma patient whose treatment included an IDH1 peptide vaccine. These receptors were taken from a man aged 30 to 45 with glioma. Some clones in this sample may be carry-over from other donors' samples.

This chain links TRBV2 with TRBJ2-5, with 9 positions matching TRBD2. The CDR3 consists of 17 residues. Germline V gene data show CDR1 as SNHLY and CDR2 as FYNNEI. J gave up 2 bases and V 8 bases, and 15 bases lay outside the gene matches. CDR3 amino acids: CASARGLAGGRQETQYF. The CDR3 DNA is TGTGCCAGCGCCCGGGGACTTGCGGGAGGGCGGCAAGAGACCCAGTACTTC. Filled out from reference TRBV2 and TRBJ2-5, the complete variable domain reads EPEVTQTPSHQVTQMGQEVILRCVPISNHLYFYWYRQILGQKVEFLVSFYNNEISEKSEIFDDQFSVERPDGSNFTLKIRSTKLEDSAMYFCASARGLAGGRQETQYFGPGTRLLVL.

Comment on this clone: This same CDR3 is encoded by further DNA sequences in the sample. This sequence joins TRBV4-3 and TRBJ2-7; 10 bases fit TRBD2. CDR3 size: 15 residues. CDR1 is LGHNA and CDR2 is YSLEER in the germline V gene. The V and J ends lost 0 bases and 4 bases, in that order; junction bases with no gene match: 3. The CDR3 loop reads CASSQDLAGAYEQYF. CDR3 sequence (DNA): TGCGCCAGCAGCCAAGATCTAGCGGGGGCGTACGAGCAGTACTTC.

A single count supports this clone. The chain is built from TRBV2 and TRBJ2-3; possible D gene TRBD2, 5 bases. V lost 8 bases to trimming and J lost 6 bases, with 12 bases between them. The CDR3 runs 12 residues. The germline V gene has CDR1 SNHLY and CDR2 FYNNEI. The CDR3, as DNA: TGTGCCAGCGATCAATGGAGGGATACGCAGTATTTT. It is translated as CASDQWRDTQYF.

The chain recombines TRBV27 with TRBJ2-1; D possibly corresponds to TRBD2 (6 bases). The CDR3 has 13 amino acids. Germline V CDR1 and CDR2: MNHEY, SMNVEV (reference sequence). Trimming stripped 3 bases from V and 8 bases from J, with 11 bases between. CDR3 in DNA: TGTGCCAGCAGTTTTGGGGGGTGGGATGAGCAGTTCTTC. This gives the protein CASSFGGWDEQFF.

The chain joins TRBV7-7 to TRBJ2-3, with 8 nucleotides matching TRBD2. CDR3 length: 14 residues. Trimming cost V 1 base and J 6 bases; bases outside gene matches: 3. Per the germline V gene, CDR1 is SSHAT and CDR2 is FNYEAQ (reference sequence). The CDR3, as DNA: TGTGCCAGCAGCTTAGAAGCGGGAGTGGATACGCAGTATTTT. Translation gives CASSLEAGVDTQYF.

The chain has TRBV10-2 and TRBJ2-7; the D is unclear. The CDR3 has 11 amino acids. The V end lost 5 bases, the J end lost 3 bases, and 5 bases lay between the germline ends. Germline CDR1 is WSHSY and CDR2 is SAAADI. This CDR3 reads CASSNIYEQYF. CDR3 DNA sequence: TGCGCCAGCAGTAACATCTACGAGCAGTACTTC.

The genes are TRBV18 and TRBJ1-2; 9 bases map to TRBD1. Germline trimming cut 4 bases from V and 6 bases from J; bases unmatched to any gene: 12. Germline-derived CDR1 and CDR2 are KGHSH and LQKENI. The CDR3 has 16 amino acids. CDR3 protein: CASSLSRDRVSDGYTF. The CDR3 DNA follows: TGTGCCAGCTCACTATCCCGGGACAGGGTTTCGGATGGCTACACCTTC.

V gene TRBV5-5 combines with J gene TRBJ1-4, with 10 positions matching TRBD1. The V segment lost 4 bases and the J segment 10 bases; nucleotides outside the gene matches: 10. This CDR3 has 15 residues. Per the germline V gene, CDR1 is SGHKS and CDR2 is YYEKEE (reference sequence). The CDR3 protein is CASSLVGTGVGKLFF. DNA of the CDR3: TGTGCCAGCAGCCTGGTTGGGACAGGGGTAGGAAAACTGTTTTTT.

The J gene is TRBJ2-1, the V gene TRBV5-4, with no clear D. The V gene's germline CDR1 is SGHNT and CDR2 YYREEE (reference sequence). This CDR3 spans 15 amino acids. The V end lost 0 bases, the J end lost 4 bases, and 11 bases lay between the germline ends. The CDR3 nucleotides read TGTGCCAGCAGCTTGGTAAAGGATTCTTACAATGAGCAGTTCTTC. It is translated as CASSLVKDSYNEQFF. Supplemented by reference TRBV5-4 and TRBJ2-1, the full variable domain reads ETGVTQSPTHLIKTRGQQVTLRCSSQSGHNTVSWYQQALGQGPQFIFQYYREEENGRGNFPPRFSGLQFPNYSSELNVNALELDDSALYLCASSLVKDSYNEQFFGPGTRLTVL.

The CDR3 loop reads CASSQQGTGELFF. In DNA form, the CDR3 reads TGTGCCAGCTCACAACAGGGTACCGGGGAGCTGTTTTTT. V and J are TRBV18 and TRBJ2-2; D possibly corresponds to TRBD1 (6 bases). Germline assignment: CDR1 KGHSH and CDR2 LQKENI. V was trimmed by 4 bases and J by 5 bases, leaving 8 bases between them. CDR3 length: 13 amino acids.

DNA for the CDR3: TGTGCTAGTGGTTTGGTAGATGGGACAGGGGTTCCCCACGAGCAGTACTTC. Its translation: CASGLVDGTGVPHEQYF. The genes are TRBV12-5 and TRBJ2-7; 10 bases line up with TRBD1. J was trimmed by 5 bases and V by 0 bases; bases with no gene match: 10. The CDR3 extends over 17 amino acids. CDR1 and CDR2 (germline): LGHNT, FRNRAP.

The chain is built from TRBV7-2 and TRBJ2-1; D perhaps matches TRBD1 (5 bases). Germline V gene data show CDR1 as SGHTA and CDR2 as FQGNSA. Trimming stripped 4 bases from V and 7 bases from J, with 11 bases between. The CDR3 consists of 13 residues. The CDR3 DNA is TGTGCCAGCAGCTGGGGCCTACAAAATGAGCAGTTCTTC. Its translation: CASSWGLQNEQFF. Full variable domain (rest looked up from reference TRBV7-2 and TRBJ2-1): GAGVSQSPSNKVTEKGKDVELRCDPISGHTALYWYRQSLGQGLEFLIYFQGNSAPDKSGLPSDRFSAERTGGSVSTLTIQRTQQEDSAVYLCASSWGLQNEQFFGPGTRLTVL.

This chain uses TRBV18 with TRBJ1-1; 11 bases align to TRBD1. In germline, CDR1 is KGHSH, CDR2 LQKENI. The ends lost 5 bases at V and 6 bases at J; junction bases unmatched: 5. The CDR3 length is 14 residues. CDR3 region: CASSYGTGGSEAFF. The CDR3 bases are TGTGCCAGCTCATATGGGACAGGGGGTTCTGAAGCTTTCTTT.

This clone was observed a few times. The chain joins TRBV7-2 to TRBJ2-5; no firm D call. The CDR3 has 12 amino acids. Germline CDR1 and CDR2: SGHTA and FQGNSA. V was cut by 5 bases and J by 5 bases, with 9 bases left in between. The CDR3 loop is CASSPPSETQYF. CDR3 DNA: TGTGCCAGCAGCCCCCCCAGTGAGACCCAGTACTTC.

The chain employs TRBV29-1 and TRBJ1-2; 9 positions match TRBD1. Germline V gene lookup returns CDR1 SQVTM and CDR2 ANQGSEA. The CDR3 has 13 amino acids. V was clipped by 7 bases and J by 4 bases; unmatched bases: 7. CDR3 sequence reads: CSEQGATGYGYTF. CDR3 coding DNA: TGCAGCGAACAGGGGGCCACTGGCTATGGCTACACCTTC.